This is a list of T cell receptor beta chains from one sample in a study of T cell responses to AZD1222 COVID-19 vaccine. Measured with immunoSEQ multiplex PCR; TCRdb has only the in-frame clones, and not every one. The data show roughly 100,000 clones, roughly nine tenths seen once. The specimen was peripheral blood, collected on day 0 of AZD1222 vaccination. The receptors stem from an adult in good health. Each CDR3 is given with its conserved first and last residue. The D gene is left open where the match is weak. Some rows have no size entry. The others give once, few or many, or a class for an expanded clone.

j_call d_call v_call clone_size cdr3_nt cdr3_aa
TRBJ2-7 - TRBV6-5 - TGTGCCAGCAGTCCTCACTACGAGCAGTACTTC CASSPHYEQYF
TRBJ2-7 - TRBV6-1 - TGTGCCAGCAGTGAAGCTGGGCACGACTACGAGCAGTACTTC CASSEAGHDYEQYF
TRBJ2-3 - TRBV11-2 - TGTGCCAGCAGCTCTGACTTCGGGCAGATGTACACAGATACGCAGTATTTT CASSSDFGQMYTDTQYF
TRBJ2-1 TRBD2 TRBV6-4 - TGTGCCAGCAGTGATGCTGGGACTAGCGGGAGGGTTACGACTAGTGAGCAGTTCTTC CASSDAGTSGRVTTSEQFF
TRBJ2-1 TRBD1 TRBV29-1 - TGCAGCGTTGAAGATCCGACAGGGCGGTACAATGAGCAGTTCTTC CSVEDPTGRYNEQFF
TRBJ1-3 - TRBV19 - TGTGCCAGTAGTATAGGAGTCGGTGGCTCTGGAAACACCATATATTTT CASSIGVGGSGNTIYF
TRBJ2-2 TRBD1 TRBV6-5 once TGTGCCAGCAGAAAAAACAGGGGGCTGTTTTTT CASRKNRGLFF
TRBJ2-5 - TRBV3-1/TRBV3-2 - TGTGCCAGCAGCCAAGGATTTAGCGGCCTATTGGAGACCCAGTACTTC CASSQGFSGLLETQYF
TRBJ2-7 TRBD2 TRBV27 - TGTGCCAGCATCCGGGAGGGTACATACGAGCAGTACTTC CASIREGTYEQYF
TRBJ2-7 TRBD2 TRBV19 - TGTGCCTCCTCCATCCCCGGGACTAGCGCCTACGAGCAGTACTTC CASSIPGTSAYEQYF
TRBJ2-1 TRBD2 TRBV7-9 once TGTGCCAGCAGCCGACCGGGACTAGCGGGAGATGGAAATGAGCAGTTCTTC CASSRPGLAGDGNEQFF
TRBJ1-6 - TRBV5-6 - TGTGCCAGCAGCTTGGCGCTCGATTCACCCCTCCACTTT CASSLALDSPLHF
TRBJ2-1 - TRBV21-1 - TGTGCCAGCAGCAAAGGTCGGCGGGAGGCCTACAATGAGCAGTTCTTC CASSKGRREAYNEQFF